This T cell receptor beta chain emerged from a study of T cell responses to AZD1222 COVID-19 vaccine. Points from the study as a whole: Following two doses of AZD1222, Spike-specific TCR breadth and depth rose.

The V gene's germline CDR1 is MDHEN and CDR2 SYDVKM. Trimming removed 8 bases at V and 4 bases at J, with 8 bases between. This CDR3 contains 11 residues. In the case of this clone: Its target is not known.

The assay was immunoSEQ multiplex PCR, and TCRdb's table has in-frame clones only and misses some. The sample shows about 140,000 clones, less than 95% of them seen only once. Sequenced here: peripheral blood, sampled 28 days after the second AZD1222 dose. This TCR was recovered from an adult who received the AZD1222 COVID-19 vaccine. V usage is TRBV28 and J usage is TRBJ1-2; D gene unclear. CDR3 in DNA: TGTGCCAGCGGGTTGCTCTATGGCTACACCTTC. Residues: CASGLLYGYTF.